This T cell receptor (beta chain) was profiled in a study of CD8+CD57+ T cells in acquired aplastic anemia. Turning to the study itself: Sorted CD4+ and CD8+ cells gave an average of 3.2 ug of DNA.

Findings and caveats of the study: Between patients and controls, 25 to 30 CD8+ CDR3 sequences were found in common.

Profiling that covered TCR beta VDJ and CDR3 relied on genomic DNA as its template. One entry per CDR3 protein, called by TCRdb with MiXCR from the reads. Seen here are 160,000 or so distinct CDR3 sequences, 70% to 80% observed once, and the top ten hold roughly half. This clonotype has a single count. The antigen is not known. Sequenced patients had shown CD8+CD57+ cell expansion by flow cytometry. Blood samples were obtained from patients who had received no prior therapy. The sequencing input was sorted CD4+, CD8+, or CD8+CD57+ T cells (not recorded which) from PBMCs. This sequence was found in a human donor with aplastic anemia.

The DNA for the CDR3 is TGTGCCAGCAGTGCTGATCCTAGCTCCTACGAGCAGTACTTC. Translating gives CASSADPSSYEQYF. V and J are TRBV6-6 and TRBJ2-7; no definite D call. Germline CDR1 reads MNHNY; CDR2 reads SVGAGI (reference sequence). The CDR3 runs to 14 residues. V was clipped by 5 bases and J by 0 bases, with 11 bases between them.